Below, 20 T cell receptor beta chains from the same sample are listed, as sequenced in a study of T cell responses to AZD1222 COVID-19 vaccine. Sequenced by immunoSEQ multiplex PCR; TCRdb stores in-frame clones only, minus some. The data hold 130,000 to 150,000 clones, with approximately 89% observed a single time. The sequencing used peripheral blood, collected on day 0 of AZD1222 vaccination. Source of these receptors: an adult in good health.

The V and J genes are TRBV6-5 and TRBJ1-1; 7 nucleotides agree with TRBD1. The CDR3 has 14 amino acids. The germline V gene has CDR1 MNHEY and CDR2 SVGAGI. The J segment lost 3 bases and the V segment lost 6 bases, leaving 7 bases of the junction unmatched. The CDR3: CASSLTGSDTEAFF. The CDR3 DNA sequence: TGTGCCAGCAGCTTGACAGGGTCGGACACTGAAGCTTTCTTT.

In this sample, this clone turned up once. V usage is TRBV5-4 and J usage is TRBJ1-2, with TRBD1 identical over 8 bases. Germline-derived CDR1 and CDR2 are SGHNT and YYREEE (reference sequence). The trim removed 4 bases at V and 4 bases at J, leaving 6 bases unmatched. The CDR3 is made up of 14 amino acids. The CDR3 region has the DNA TGTGCCAGCAGCACGAAGACAGGGGCCTATGGCTACACCTTC. Encoded protein: CASSTKTGAYGYTF.

As to this clone: Germline and junction disagree at one end, which may indicate a read error. The chain joins TRBV28 to TRBJ1-2; D remains ambiguous. The germline gives CDR1 MDHEN, CDR2 SYDVKM. This CDR3 region has 10 residues. The CDR3 DNA sequence: TGTGCCAGCGGGCAGGCCTGGAGCGGATTC. Protein: CASGQAWSGF.

This chain links TRBV18 with TRBJ1-1, with D maybe TRBD1 (5 bases). The CDR3 has 14 amino acids. From germline, CDR1 is KGHSH and CDR2 LQKENI. V dropped 7 bases and J dropped 1 base, with 13 bases sitting between them. CDR3 protein: CASFLGLQNTEAFF. The CDR3 DNA sequence: TGTGCCAGCTTCCTGGGACTTCAGAACACTGAAGCTTTCTTT.

The chain links TRBV5-1 to TRBJ1-2; D gene ambiguous. Germline V gene sequence: CDR1 SGHRS, CDR2 YFSETQ. V lost 4 bases to trimming and J lost 3 bases, with 7 bases between them. The CDR3 is 12 amino acids. In DNA form, the CDR3 reads TGCGCCAGCAGCGCAGGACACTATGGCTACACCTTC. Protein product: CASSAGHYGYTF.

The chain carries TRBV3-1 (or the pseudogene TRBV3-2) and TRBJ2-7; D not certain. This CDR3 has 12 residues. Germline CDR1 reads LGHDT; CDR2 reads YNNKEL (reference sequence). The ends were cut back, 0 bases at V and 6 bases at J, with 6 bases in the middle. The DNA for the CDR3 is TGTGCCAGCAGCCAAGAAGTGTTCGAGCAGTACTTC. It yields the protein CASSQEVFEQYF.

The V gene is TRBV18, the J gene TRBJ2-7; 9 bases are shared with TRBD1. J gave up 7 bases and V 4 bases, and 8 bases lay outside the gene matches. Germline values: CDR1 KGHSH, CDR2 LQKENI. There are 14 residues in the CDR3. CDR3 DNA: TGTGCCAGCTCACTTGGGGACAGGGATCTGGAGCAGTACTTC. Protein: CASSLGDRDLEQYF.

The chain links TRBV5-4 to TRBJ1-2; D may be TRBD1 (6 bases). The CDR3 has 13 amino acids. Germline CDR1 SGHNT, CDR2 YYREEE (reference sequence). The germline V and J ends were trimmed by 0 bases and 6 bases, with 9 bases remaining between them. DNA of the CDR3: TGTGCCAGCAGCTTGGCACAGGGAGATGGCTACACCTTC. Translating it yields CASSLAQGDGYTF.

This clone was seen only a few times. The chain is built from TRBV10-1 and TRBJ2-3; no firm D call. Germline CDR1 is WNHNN and CDR2 is SYGVQD (reference sequence). The CDR3 loop spans 13 amino acids. Trimming cost V 5 bases and J 7 bases, with 13 bases left between them. DNA of the CDR3: TGCGCCAGCAGTCTCTCTGGGGTGAATACGCAGTATTTT. Residues: CASSLSGVNTQYF.

The chain recombines TRBV13 with TRBJ2-7, with 8 bases fitting TRBD1. Per the germline V gene, CDR1 is PRHDT and CDR2 is FYEKMQ (reference sequence). The length of the CDR3 is 15 residues. The ends lost 2 bases at V and 1 base at J; junction bases unmatched: 4. DNA of the CDR3: TGTGCCAGCAGCTTACGGCAGGGGGCTTCCTACGAGCAGTACTTC. Translating gives CASSLRQGASYEQYF.

The chain links TRBV5-6 to TRBJ2-5; D is possibly TRBD1 (5 bases). The CDR3 runs to 14 residues. Germline V gene lookup returns CDR1 SGHDT and CDR2 YYEEEE. The V gene lost 1 base and the J gene lost 5 bases, with 12 bases spanning the gap. In nucleotides, the CDR3 is TGTGCCAGCAGCTTGATAGGGGTGAGGGAGACCCAGTACTTC. It encodes CASSLIGVRETQYF.

The rearrangement joins TRBV30 to TRBJ2-7; the match to TRBD1 covers 8 bases. From germline, CDR1 is GTSNPN and CDR2 SVGIG (reference sequence). The V and J ends lost 4 bases and 5 bases, in that order; junction bases with no gene match: 7. The CDR3 is 13 amino acids. The CDR3 nucleotides are TGTGCCTGGACTGGGCAGGGGGCCAACGAGCAGTACTTC. Translating it yields CAWTGQGANEQYF.

V and J are TRBV20-1 and TRBJ1-1; D remains ambiguous. The CDR3 is 11 residues long. Germline-derived CDR1 and CDR2 are DFQATT and SNEGSKA (reference sequence). The V and J ends lost 5 bases and 6 bases respectively, with 10 bases between them. As DNA, the CDR3 is TGCAGTGCTGGGATTCTGGCTGAAGCTTTCTTT. Its protein product is CSAGILAEAFF.

J is TRBJ1-1 and V is TRBV7-8; D is perhaps TRBD1 (5 bases). The CDR3 is made up of 14 amino acids. CDR1 is SGHVS, CDR2 FQNEAQ, per germline. V gave up 1 base and J gave up 1 base, with 7 bases separating them. DNA of the CDR3: TGTGCCAGCAGCTTAGGGGGCGGGAACACTGAAGCTTTCTTT. Amino acid sequence: CASSLGGGNTEAFF.

The V call is TRBV7-7, the J call TRBJ2-5, with 9 bases identical to TRBD1. With V trimmed by 0 bases and J by 5 bases, 4 bases remained unmatched. Germline CDR1 SSHAT, CDR2 FNYEAQ (reference sequence). The CDR3 length is 15 residues. The chain's CDR3 is CASSLAWTGEETQYF. Here the CDR3 DNA reads TGTGCCAGCAGCTTAGCGTGGACAGGGGAGGAGACCCAGTACTTC.

The CDR3 nucleotides are TGTGCCACCAGTGATCGGGGGACTTCCCGCTACGAGCAGTACTTC. This codes for CATSDRGTSRYEQYF. V usage is TRBV24-1 and J usage is TRBJ2-7; TRBD2 might be the D (6 bases). The CDR3 covers 15 residues. In germline, CDR1 is KGHDR, CDR2 SFDVKD. Trimming left V 3 bases short and J 3 bases short, with 14 bases between.

The V and J genes are TRBV5-5 and TRBJ2-3, with D possibly matching TRBD1 (5 bases). The CDR3 sequence is 16 residues long. Trimming stripped 4 bases from V and 3 bases from J, with 18 bases between. The V gene's germline CDR1 is SGHKS and CDR2 YYEKEE (reference sequence). This CDR3 reads CASSIGVSFGTDTQYF. The CDR3 region has the DNA TGTGCCAGCAGCATAGGGGTATCCTTCGGGACAGATACGCAGTATTTT. Complete variable domain (other parts from reference TRBV5-5 and TRBJ2-3): DAGVTQSPTHLIKTRGQQVTLRCSPISGHKSVSWYQQVLGQGPQFIFQYYEKEERGRGNFPDRFSARQFPNYSSELNVNALLLGDSALYLCASSIGVSFGTDTQYFGPGTRLTVL.

The chain combines TRBV14 with TRBJ2-1; TRBD2 matches 8 bases. Germline-derived CDR1 and CDR2 are SGHDN and FVKESK. The CDR3 contains 15 residues. J lost 4 bases, V lost 1 base, and 3 bases had no gene match. As DNA, the CDR3 is TGTGCCAGCAGCCAAGGGCTAGCGGGTTACAATGAGCAGTTCTTC. Protein: CASSQGLAGYNEQFF.

This chain links TRBV7-9 with TRBJ1-3; D unresolved. Trimming took off 3 bases at V and 0 bases at J, with 9 bases between the two ends. Germline CDR1 and CDR2: SEHNR and FQNEAQ (reference sequence). This CDR3 is 15 amino acids long. The CDR3 loop is CASSFGQSSGNTIYF. The CDR3 region has the DNA TGTGCCAGCAGCTTCGGGCAGAGCTCTGGAAACACCATATATTTT.

This sequence joins TRBV6-4 and TRBJ1-2; no clear D. V gave up 5 bases and J gave up 1 base, with 14 bases separating them. The germline gives CDR1 MRHNA, CDR2 SNTAGT. CDR3 length equals 15 residues. CDR3 nucleotide sequence: TGTGCCAGCAGTCCGGAACCTGGCTTTAACTATGGCTACACCTTC. Its protein product is CASSPEPGFNYGYTF.